The clone carrying this TCR beta chain was seen more than once but under ten times. This CDR3 spans 16 amino acids. CDR1 and CDR2 (germline): SEHNR, FQNEAQ (reference sequence). V shed 7 bases and J 4 bases; nucleotides not matched to a gene: 13. This specimen belongs to a study of molecular identifiers for immune sequencing clone quantification. The wider study: For replicates, RNA isolated from 20,000 or 100,000 naive CD8 cells was divided into five portions, of which four were sequenced.

Each CDR3 protein gets one entry after TCRdb re-called the PCR reads with MiXCR. Of over 100,000 distinct CDR3 sequences in the sample, about 35% were seen once. The chain uses TRBV7-9 and TRBJ1-2, with 9 nucleotides matching TRBD1. The receptor was isolated from a human donor in good health. Some libraries in this study had Jurkat cell RNA spiked in. Sequenced material: naive CD8+ T cells from blood, with Jurkat cell RNA spiked in. Noted subset: FACS-sorted CD8+CD4-CCR7+CD45RA+ naive T cells. The CDR3 DNA follows: TGTGCCAGCAACTCCCGCCCGGGGGGACAGGGCTATGGCTACACCTTC. Encoded protein: CASNSRPGGQGYGYTF.